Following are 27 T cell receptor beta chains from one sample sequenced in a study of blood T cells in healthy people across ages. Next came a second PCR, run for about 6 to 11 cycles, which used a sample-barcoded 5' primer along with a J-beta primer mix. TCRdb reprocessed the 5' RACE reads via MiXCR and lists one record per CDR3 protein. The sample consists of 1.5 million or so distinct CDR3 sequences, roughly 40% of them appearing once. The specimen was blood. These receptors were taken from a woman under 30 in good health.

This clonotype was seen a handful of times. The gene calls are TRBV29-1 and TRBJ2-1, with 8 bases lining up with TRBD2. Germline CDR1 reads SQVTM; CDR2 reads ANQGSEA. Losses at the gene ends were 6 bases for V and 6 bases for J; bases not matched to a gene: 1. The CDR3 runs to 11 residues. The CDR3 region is CSVGRANEQFF. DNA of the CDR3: TGCAGCGTCGGGAGGGCCAATGAGCAGTTCTTC.

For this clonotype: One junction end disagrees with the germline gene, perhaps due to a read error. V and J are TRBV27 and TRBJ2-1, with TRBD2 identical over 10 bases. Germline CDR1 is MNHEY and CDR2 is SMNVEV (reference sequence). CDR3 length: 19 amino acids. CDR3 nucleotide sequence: TGTGCCAGCTCCAATTGGGGCCTAGCGGGGGATCGCTCCTACAGTGAGCAGTTCTTC. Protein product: CASSNWGLAGDRSYSEQFF.

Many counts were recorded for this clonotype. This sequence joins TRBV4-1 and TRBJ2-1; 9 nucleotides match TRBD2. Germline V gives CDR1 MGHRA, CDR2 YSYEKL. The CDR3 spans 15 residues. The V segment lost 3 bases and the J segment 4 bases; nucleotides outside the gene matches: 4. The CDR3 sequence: CASSHPSGGYNEQFF. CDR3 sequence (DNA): TGCGCCAGCAGCCACCCAAGCGGGGGGTACAATGAGCAGTTCTTC.

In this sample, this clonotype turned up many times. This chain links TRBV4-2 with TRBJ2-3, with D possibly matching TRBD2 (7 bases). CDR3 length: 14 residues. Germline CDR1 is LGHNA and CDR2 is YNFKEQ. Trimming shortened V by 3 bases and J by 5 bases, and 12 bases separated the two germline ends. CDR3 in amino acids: CASSHDGGRDTQYF. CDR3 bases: TGTGCCAGCAGCCACGACGGGGGGCGAGATACGCAGTATTTT.

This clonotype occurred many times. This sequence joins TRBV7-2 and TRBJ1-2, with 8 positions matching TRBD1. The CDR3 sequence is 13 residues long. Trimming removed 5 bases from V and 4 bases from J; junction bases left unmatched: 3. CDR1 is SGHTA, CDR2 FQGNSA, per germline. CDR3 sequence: CASSPQGAYGYTF. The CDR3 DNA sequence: TGTGCCAGCAGCCCGCAGGGGGCCTATGGCTACACCTTC.

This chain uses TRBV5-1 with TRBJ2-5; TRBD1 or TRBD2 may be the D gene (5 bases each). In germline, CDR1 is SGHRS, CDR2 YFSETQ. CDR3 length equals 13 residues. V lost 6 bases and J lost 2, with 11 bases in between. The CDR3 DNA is TGCGCCAGCAAGGGGACGGATCAAGAGACCCAGTACTTC. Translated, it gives CASKGTDQETQYF.

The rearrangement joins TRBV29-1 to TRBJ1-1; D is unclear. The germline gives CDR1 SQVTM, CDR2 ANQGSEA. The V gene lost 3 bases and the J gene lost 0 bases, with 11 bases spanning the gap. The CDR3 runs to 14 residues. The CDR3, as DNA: TGCAGCGTTGACGCCGACACAATGAACACTGAAGCTTTCTTT. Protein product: CSVDADTMNTEAFF.

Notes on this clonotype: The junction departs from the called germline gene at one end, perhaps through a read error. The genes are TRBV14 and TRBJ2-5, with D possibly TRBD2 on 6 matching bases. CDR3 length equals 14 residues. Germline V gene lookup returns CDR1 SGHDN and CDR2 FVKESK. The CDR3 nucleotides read TGTGCCAGCAGCCCCCCGGGACTTATCAATGAGCAGCACTTC. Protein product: CASSPPGLINEQHF. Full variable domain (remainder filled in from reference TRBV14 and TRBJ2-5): EAGVTQFPSHSVIEKGQTVTLRCDPISGHDNLYWYRRVMGKEIKFLLHFVKESKQDESGMPNNRFLAERTGGTYSTLKVQPAELEDSGVYFCASSPPGLINEQHFGPGTRLLVL.

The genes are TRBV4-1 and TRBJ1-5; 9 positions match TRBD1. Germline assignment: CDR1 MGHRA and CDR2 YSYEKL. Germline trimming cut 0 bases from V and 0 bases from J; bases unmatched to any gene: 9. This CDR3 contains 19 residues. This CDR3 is CASSQDPPGTGSSNQPQHF. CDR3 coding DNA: TGCGCCAGCAGCCAAGACCCCCCGGGGACAGGGAGTAGCAATCAGCCCCAGCATTTT.

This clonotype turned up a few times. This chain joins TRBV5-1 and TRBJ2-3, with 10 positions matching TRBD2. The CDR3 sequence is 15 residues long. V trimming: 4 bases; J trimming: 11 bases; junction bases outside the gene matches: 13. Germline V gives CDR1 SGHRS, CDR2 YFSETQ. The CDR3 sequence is CASSPTISGRPKQYF. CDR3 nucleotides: TGCGCCAGCAGCCCTACAATTAGCGGGAGGCCCAAGCAGTATTTT.

The CDR3 sequence: CASSLAATGVPGEQFF. Written as DNA, the CDR3 is TGCGCCAGCAGCTTGGCCGCAACGGGAGTGCCAGGGGAGCAGTTCTTC. The chain is built from TRBV5-1 and TRBJ2-1, with D perhaps matching TRBD2 (6 bases). The CDR3 has 16 amino acids. From germline, CDR1 is SGHRS and CDR2 YFSETQ. V was pared by 0 bases and J by 10 bases, with 20 bases between. The complete variable domain, with remaining parts taken from reference TRBV5-1 and TRBJ2-1, reads KAGVTQTPRYLIKTRGQQVTLSCSPISGHRSVSWYQQTPGQGLQFLFEYFSETQRNKGNFPGRFSGRQFSNSRSEMNVSTLELGDSALYLCASSLAATGVPGEQFFGPGTRLTVL.

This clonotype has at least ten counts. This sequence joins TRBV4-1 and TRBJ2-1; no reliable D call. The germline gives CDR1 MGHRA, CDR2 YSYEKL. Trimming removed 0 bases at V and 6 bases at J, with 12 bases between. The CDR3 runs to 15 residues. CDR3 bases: TGCGCCAGCAGCCAAGATTCCGGGTGGGGCAATGAGCAGTTCTTC. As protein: CASSQDSGWGNEQFF.

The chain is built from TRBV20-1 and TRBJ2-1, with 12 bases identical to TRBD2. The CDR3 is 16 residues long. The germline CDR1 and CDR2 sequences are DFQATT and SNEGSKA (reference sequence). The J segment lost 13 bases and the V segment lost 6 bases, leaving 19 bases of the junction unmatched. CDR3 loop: CSAPRLAGEFQETQFF. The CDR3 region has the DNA TGCAGTGCCCCCAGACTAGCGGGAGAGTTTCAAGAGACCCAGTTCTTC.

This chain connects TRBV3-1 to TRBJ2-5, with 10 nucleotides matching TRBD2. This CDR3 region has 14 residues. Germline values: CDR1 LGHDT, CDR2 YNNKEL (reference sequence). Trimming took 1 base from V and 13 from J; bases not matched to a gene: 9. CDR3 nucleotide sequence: TGTGCCAGCAGCCAAGGGACTAGCGGTCCCAGGGGGTACTTC. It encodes CASSQGTSGPRGYF.

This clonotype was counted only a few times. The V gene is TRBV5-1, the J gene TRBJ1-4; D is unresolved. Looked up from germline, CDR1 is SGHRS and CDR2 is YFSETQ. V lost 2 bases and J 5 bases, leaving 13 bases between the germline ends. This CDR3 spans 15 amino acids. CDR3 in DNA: TGCGCCAGCAGCTTCCGAAAAGGGATCAATGAAAAACTGTTTTTT. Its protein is CASSFRKGINEKLFF.

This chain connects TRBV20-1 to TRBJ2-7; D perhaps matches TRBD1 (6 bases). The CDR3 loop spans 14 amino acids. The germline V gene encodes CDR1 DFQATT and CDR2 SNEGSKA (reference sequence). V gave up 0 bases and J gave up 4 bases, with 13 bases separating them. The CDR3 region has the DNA TGCAGTGCTAGAGATGGGGACAAGGGTTACGAGCAGTACTTC. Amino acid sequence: CSARDGDKGYEQYF.

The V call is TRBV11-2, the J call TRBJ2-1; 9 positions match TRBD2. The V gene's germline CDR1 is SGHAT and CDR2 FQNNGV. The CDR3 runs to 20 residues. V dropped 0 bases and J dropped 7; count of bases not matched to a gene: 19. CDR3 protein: CASSLDLVSGSLRSRNEQFF. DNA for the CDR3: TGTGCCAGCAGCTTAGATCTGGTTAGCGGGAGCCTAAGGTCTCGAAATGAGCAGTTCTTC. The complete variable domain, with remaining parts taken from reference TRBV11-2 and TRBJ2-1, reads EAGVAQSPRYKIIEKRQSVAFWCNPISGHATLYWYQQILGQGPKLLIQFQNNGVVDDSQLPKDRFSAERLKGVDSTLKIQPAKLEDSAVYLCASSLDLVSGSLRSRNEQFFGPGTRLTVL.

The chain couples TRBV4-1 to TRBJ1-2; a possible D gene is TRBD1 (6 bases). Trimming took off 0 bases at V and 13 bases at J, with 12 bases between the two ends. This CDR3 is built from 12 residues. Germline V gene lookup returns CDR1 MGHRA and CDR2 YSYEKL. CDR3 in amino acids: CASSQDHRESTF. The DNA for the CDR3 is TGCGCCAGCAGCCAAGATCACAGGGAGAGCACCTTC.

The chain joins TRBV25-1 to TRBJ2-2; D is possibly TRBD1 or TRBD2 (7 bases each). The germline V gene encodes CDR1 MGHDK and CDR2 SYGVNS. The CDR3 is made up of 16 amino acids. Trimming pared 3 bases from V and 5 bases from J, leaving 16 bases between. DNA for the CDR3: TGTGCCAGCAGTGATCTAAGACAGGGAGGGACCGGGGAGCTGTTTTTT. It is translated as CASSDLRQGGTGELFF.

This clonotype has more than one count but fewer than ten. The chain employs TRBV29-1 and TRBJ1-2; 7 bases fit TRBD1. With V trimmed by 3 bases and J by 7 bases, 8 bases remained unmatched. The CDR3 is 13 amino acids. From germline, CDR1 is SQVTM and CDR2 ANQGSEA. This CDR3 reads CSVDSAGGSGYTF. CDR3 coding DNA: TGCAGCGTTGACTCCGCAGGGGGTTCTGGCTACACCTTC.

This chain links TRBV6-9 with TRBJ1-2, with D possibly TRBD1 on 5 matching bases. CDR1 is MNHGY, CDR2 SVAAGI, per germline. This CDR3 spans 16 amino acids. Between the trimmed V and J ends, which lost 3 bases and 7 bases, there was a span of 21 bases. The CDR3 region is CASSYGAIGLVGGYTF. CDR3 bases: TGTGCCAGCAGTTACGGGGCAATCGGATTGGTGGGTGGCTACACCTTC.

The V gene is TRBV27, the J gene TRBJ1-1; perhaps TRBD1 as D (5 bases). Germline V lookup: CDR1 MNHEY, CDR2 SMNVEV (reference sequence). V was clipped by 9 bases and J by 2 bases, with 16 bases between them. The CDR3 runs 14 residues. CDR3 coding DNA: TGTGCCAGTCAAAGGGGAGGGCCTAACACTGAAGCTTTCTTT. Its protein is CASQRGGPNTEAFF.

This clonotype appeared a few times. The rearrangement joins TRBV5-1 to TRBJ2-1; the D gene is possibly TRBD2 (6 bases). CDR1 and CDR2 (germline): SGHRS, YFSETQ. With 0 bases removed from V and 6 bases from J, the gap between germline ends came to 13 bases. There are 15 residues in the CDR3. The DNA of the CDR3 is TGCGCCAGCAGCTTGGGGGACCGGGGGTCCAATGAGCAGTTCTTC. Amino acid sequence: CASSLGDRGSNEQFF.

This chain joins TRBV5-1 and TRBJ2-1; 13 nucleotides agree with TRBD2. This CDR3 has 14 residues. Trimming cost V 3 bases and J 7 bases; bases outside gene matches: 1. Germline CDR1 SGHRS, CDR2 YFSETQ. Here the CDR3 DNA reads TGCGCCAGCAGCTGGACTAGCGGGAGAAATGAGCAGTTCTTC. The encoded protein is CASSWTSGRNEQFF.

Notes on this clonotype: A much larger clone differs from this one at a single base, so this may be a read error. As DNA, the CDR3 is TGTGCCAGCAGCCAAAGGGACAGGTACCAAGAGACCCAGTTCTTC. Protein product: CASSQRDRYQETQFF. The J gene is TRBJ2-5, the V gene TRBV3-1, with 8 bases lining up with TRBD1. The J call may be in error: the DNA end matches TRBJ2-1 better. The CDR3 covers 15 residues. Germline values: CDR1 LGHDT, CDR2 YNNKEL (reference sequence).

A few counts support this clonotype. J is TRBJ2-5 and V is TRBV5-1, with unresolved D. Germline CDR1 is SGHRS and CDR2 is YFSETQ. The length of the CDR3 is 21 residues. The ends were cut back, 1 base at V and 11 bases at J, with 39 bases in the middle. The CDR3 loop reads CASSLLPLSGSEAHPSNEQYF. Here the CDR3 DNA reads TGCGCCAGCAGCTTGTTGCCCTTGTCTGGCTCTGAGGCACACCCCTCCAATGAGCAGTACTTC.

CDR3 sequence reads: CASRSSVLYEQYF. Here the CDR3 DNA reads TGTGCCAGCAGGTCTAGCGTCTTGTACGAGCAGTACTTC. The chain has TRBV2 and TRBJ2-7; tentative D call: TRBD2 (6 bases). V was trimmed by 6 bases and J by 4 bases, leaving 13 bases between them. CDR3 length equals 13 residues. Germline CDR1 and CDR2: SNHLY and FYNNEI.